The 19 T cell receptor beta chains reported below all come from one sample, sequenced in a study of T cell responses to AZD1222 COVID-19 vaccine. Assay: immunoSEQ multiplex PCR; the TCRdb copy retains only in-frame clones and omits some. The data hold about 120,000 clones, with about 91% observed a single time. This specimen was peripheral blood, taken on day 0 of AZD1222 vaccination. The receptors come from an adult in good health.

This clone has just one count. CDR3 bases: TGTGCCAGCAGCGTTACGCAGGCCAGCTACGAGCAGTACTTC. Translated: CASSVTQASYEQYF. V gene TRBV9 combines with J gene TRBJ2-7; no reliable D call. Per the germline V gene, CDR1 is SGDLS and CDR2 is YYNGEE. V gave up 2 bases and J gave up 3 bases, with 12 bases separating them. CDR3 length: 14 residues.

J is TRBJ2-7 and V is TRBV27; TRBD1 matches at 7 bases. This CDR3 has 14 residues. The germline V gene encodes CDR1 MNHEY and CDR2 SMNVEV (reference sequence). V gave up 4 bases and J gave up 5 bases; unmatched junction bases: 8. Here the CDR3 DNA reads TGTGCCAGCAGTTCCCCCGGGACAGTGCACGAGCAGTACTTC. Its protein is CASSSPGTVHEQYF.

The chain is built from TRBV18 and TRBJ2-7; D call uncertain. The V gene lost 4 bases and the J gene lost 3 bases, with 16 bases spanning the gap. CDR1 is KGHSH and CDR2 is LQKENI in the germline V gene. This CDR3 spans 15 amino acids. This CDR3 is CASSRGRPPGYEQYF. CDR3 sequence (DNA): TGTGCCAGCTCACGTGGACGGCCGCCCGGCTACGAGCAGTACTTC.

The rearrangement uses TRBV6-5 and TRBJ2-1; no clear D. This CDR3 contains 13 residues. From germline, CDR1 is MNHEY and CDR2 SVGAGI. V lost 6 bases and J lost 11, with 17 bases in between. Here the CDR3 reads CASSPTPPRQQFF. The CDR3, as DNA: TGTGCCAGCAGCCCAACGCCCCCTCGGCAGCAGTTCTTC.

A single count supports this clone. The chain is built from TRBV6-1 and TRBJ1-3; possibly TRBD1 for D (6 bases). Germline V gives CDR1 MNHNS, CDR2 SASEGT. The germline V and J ends were trimmed by 1 base and 0 bases, with 13 bases remaining between them. The CDR3 extends over 17 amino acids. The CDR3 spells CASSEVGGPLSGNTIYF. The CDR3 nucleotides are TGTGCCAGCAGTGAAGTAGGGGGACCGCTCTCTGGAAACACCATATATTTT.

This chain uses TRBV10-3 with TRBJ1-1; D remains unclear. CDR3 length: 12 residues. CDR1 ENHRY and CDR2 SYGVKD come from the germline V gene. Trimming cost V 11 bases and J 1 base, with 11 bases left between them. The CDR3 spells CAAGRENTEAFF. CDR3 nucleotides: TGTGCCGCAGGACGGGAGAACACTGAAGCTTTCTTT.

The V call is TRBV5-1, the J call TRBJ2-2; D ambiguous. Germline V CDR1 and CDR2: SGHRS, YFSETQ. Trimming pared 3 bases from V and 1 base from J, leaving 1 base between. There are 12 residues in the CDR3. The CDR3 sequence is CASSWNTGELFF. DNA for the CDR3: TGCGCCAGCAGCTGGAACACCGGGGAGCTGTTTTTT.

The chain joins TRBV2 to TRBJ1-2, with D unresolved. The CDR3 contains 11 residues. Per germline, CDR1 SNHLY and CDR2 FYNNEI. This CDR3 reads CANGRGYGYTF. CDR3 DNA sequence: TGTGCGAATGGGAGAGGCTATGGCTACACCTTC.

The CDR3 region is CASNPGQGNTGELFF. CDR3 sequence (DNA): TGTGCCAGTAATCCGGGACAGGGAAACACCGGGGAGCTGTTTTTT. The chain links TRBV19 to TRBJ2-2; TRBD1 agrees at 9 bases. The germline V gene encodes CDR1 LNHDA and CDR2 SQIVND (reference sequence). V shed 7 bases, J shed 2 bases, and the junction held 5 bases outside the gene matches. The CDR3 extends over 15 amino acids. Full variable domain (remainder filled in from reference TRBV19 and TRBJ2-2): DGGITQSPKYLFRKEGQNVTLSCEQNLNHDAMYWYRQDPGQGLRLIYYSQIVNDFQKGDIAEGYSVSREKKESFPLTVTSAQKNPTAFYLCASNPGQGNTGELFFGEGSRLTVL.

This chain uses TRBV12-3 or TRBV12-4 with TRBJ2-1, with 8 bases identical to TRBD1. This CDR3 contains 13 residues. Trimming removed 7 bases from V and 4 bases from J; junction bases left unmatched: 3. CDR3 coding DNA: TGTGCCAGCACGGGACAGGATTACAATGAGCAGTTCTTC. As protein: CASTGQDYNEQFF.

The V and J genes are TRBV5-1 and TRBJ1-5; D is ambiguous. V lost 0 bases to trimming and J lost 4 bases, with 8 bases between them. CDR1 SGHRS and CDR2 YFSETQ come from the germline V gene. The CDR3 is made up of 14 amino acids. CDR3 amino acids: CASSLEPGNQPQHF. CDR3 DNA: TGCGCCAGCAGCTTGGAACCAGGAAATCAGCCCCAGCATTTT. The full variable domain, with the rest looked up from reference TRBV5-1 and TRBJ1-5, is KAGVTQTPRYLIKTRGQQVTLSCSPISGHRSVSWYQQTPGQGLQFLFEYFSETQRNKGNFPGRFSGRQFSNSRSEMNVSTLELGDSALYLCASSLEPGNQPQHFGDGTRLSIL.

The chain has TRBV11-2 and TRBJ2-1; 10 bases are shared with TRBD2. This CDR3 has 15 amino acids. Germline V gene lookup returns CDR1 SGHAT and CDR2 FQNNGV. The V and J ends lost 1 base and 4 bases, in that order; junction bases with no gene match: 1. The DNA for the CDR3 is TGTGCCAGCAGCTTAGGACTAGCGGGTTACAATGAGCAGTTCTTC. Its protein is CASSLGLAGYNEQFF.

The chain has TRBV9 and TRBJ1-6; D is perhaps TRBD1 (6 bases). V dropped 3 bases and J dropped 5 bases, with 9 bases sitting between them. Germline CDR1 and CDR2: SGDLS and YYNGEE. The CDR3 extends over 14 amino acids. CDR3 loop: CASSANRDNSPLHF. The CDR3 DNA reads TGTGCCAGCAGCGCCAACAGGGATAATTCACCCCTCCACTTT.

This chain links TRBV10-2 with TRBJ2-7; weak D call: TRBD2 (6 bases). With 7 bases removed from V and 3 bases from J, the gap between germline ends came to 19 bases. This CDR3 comprises 15 residues. The V gene's germline CDR1 is WSHSY and CDR2 SAAADI. CDR3 sequence reads: CASKLRGTPIYEQYF. In DNA, the CDR3 is TGCGCCAGCAAACTTCGGGGGACCCCAATCTACGAGCAGTACTTC.

This clone was counted a single time. The V and J genes are TRBV7-8 and TRBJ2-2; D is unclear. Trimming shortened V by 10 bases and J by 7 bases, and 19 bases separated the two germline ends. The germline V gene has CDR1 SGHVS and CDR2 FQNEAQ. CDR3 size: 14 residues. CDR3 protein: CAIGRTLDGGELFF. CDR3 in DNA: TGTGCCATCGGGCGGACGCTTGATGGCGGGGAGCTGTTTTTT.

This clone was observed a handful of times. The chain carries TRBV25-1 and TRBJ2-7; weak D call: TRBD1 (5 bases). This CDR3 is 17 amino acids long. Germline V gene sequence: CDR1 MGHDK, CDR2 SYGVNS. With 1 base removed from V and 1 base from J, the gap between germline ends came to 17 bases. The CDR3 protein is CASSESLSPGYSYEQYF. The DNA for the CDR3 is TGTGCCAGCAGTGAATCTTTATCCCCAGGGTATTCCTACGAGCAGTACTTC.

This chain links TRBV24-1 with TRBJ2-3; the match to TRBD2 covers 8 bases. The CDR3 has 13 residues. CDR1 KGHDR and CDR2 SFDVKD come from the germline V gene. The trim removed 9 bases at V and 2 bases at J, leaving 3 bases unmatched. In DNA, the CDR3 is TGTGCCACCCGGGGGGGGGCCACAGATACGCAGTATTTT. It encodes CATRGGATDTQYF.

This CDR3 reads CASSPWVAPGGYTF. CDR3 DNA: TGTGCCAGCTCACCCTGGGTGGCCCCGGGGGGCTACACCTTC. The rearrangement joins TRBV18 to TRBJ1-2; D unclear. The germline CDR1 and CDR2 sequences are KGHSH and LQKENI. This CDR3 is built from 14 residues. Trimming removed 3 bases at V and 8 bases at J, with 16 bases between.

V is TRBV27 and J is TRBJ1-2; 9 positions match TRBD1. The CDR3 extends over 16 amino acids. With V trimmed by 5 bases and J by 6 bases, 13 bases remained unmatched. Germline V lookup: CDR1 MNHEY, CDR2 SMNVEV (reference sequence). CDR3 residues: CASSLETPDRGHGYTF. In nucleotides, the CDR3 is TGTGCCAGCAGTCTAGAAACCCCGGACAGGGGACATGGCTACACCTTC.